Listed here is a single T cell receptor (beta chain). The data originate from a study of blood T cell repertoires in COVID-19. Study summary: Sites across the United States, Italy and Spain contributed samples from acute and convalescent COVID-19. Nucleic acid was either cDNA or gDNA, and it came from T cells, B-cell-depleted T cells, or PBMCs.

The germline V gene encodes CDR1 SGHTA and CDR2 FQGTGA. The CDR3 is 16 residues long. The V end lost 2 bases, the J end lost 0 bases, and 11 bases lay between the germline ends. Original methodology: Reference gene primers were amplified, and this amplification served to estimate nucleated cell counts. TCRdb's table, derived via immunoSEQ multiplex PCR, lists solely in-frame clones and lacks some. V and J calls and clone size are those listed in that table; D and trimming were worked out from the DNA. Of over 60,000 clones in the sample, more than 70% were seen once. The J gene is TRBJ2-1, the V gene TRBV7-3; a weak D match, TRBD2 (6 bases). This TCR was recovered from a woman of 80 years or more with active or convalescent COVID-19. Sequenced: peripheral blood. The CDR3 reads CASSLSAGPSYNEQFF. The CDR3 DNA is TGTGCCAGCAGCTTATCAGCGGGTCCCTCCTACAATGAGCAGTTCTTC.